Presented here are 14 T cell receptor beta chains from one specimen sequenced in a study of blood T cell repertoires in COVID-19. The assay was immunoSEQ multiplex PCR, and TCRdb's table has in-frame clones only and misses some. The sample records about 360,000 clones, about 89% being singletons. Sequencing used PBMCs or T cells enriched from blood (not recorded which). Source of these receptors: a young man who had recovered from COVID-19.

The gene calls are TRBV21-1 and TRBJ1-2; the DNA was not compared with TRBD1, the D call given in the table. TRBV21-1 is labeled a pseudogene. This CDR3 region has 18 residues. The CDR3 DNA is TGTGCCAGCAGCCCCCCTCAAGGGGCGCAGGGAAGCGTTTATGGCTACACCTTT. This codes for CASSPPQGAQGSVYGYTF.

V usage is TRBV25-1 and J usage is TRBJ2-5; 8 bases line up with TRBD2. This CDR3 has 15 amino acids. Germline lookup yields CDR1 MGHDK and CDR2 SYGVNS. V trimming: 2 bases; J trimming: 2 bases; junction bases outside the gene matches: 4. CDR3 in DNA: TGTGCCAGCAGTGAACGCGGGGGGTCGCAAGAGACCCAGTACTTC. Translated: CASSERGGSQETQYF.

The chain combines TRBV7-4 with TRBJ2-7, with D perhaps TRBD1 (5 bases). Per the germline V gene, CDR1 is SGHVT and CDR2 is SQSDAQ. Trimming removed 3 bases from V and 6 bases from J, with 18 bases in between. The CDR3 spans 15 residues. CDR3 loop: CASSLGRSRAGEQYF. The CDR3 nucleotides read TGTGCCAGCAGCTTGGGCCGAAGCAGGGCTGGCGAGCAGTACTTC. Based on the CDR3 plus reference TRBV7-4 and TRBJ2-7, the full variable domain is GAGVSQSPRYKVAKRGRDVALRCDSISGHVTLYWYRQTLGQGSEVLTYSQSDAQRDKSGRPSGRFSAERPERSVSTLKIQRTEQGDSAVYLCASSLGRSRAGEQYFGPGTRLTVT.

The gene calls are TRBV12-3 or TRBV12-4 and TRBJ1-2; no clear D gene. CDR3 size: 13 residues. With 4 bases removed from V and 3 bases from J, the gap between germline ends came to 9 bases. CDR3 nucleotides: TGTGCCAGCAGTTACTCGTTGGACTATGGCTACACCTTC. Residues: CASSYSLDYGYTF.

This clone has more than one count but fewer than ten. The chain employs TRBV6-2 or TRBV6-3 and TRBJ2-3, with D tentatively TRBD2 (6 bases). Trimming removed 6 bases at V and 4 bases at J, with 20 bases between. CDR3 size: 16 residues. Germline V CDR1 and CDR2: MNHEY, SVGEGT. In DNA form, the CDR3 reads TGTGCCAGCAGATACCTCCGGGGCGGGGTCTCAGATACGCAGTATTTT. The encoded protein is CASRYLRGGVSDTQYF.

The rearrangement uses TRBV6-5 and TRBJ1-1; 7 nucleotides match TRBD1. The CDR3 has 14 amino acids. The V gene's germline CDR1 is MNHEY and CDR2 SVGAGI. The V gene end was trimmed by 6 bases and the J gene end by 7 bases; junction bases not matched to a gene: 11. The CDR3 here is CASRVLGTEVEAFF. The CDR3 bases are TGTGCCAGCAGGGTTCTCGGGACAGAAGTTGAAGCTTTCTTT.

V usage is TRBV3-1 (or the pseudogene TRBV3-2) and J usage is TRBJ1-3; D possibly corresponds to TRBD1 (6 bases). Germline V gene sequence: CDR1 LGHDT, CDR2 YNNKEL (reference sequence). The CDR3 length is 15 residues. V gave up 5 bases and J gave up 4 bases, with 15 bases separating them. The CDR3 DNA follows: TGTGCCAGCAGCTATGGAGGGGGGGACGGAAACACCATATATTTT. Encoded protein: CASSYGGGDGNTIYF.

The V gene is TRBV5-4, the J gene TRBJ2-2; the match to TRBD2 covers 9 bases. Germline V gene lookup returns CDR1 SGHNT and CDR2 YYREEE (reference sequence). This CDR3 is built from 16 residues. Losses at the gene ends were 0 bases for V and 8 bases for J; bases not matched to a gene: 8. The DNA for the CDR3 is TGTGCCAGCAGCTTGGTTGGCGGGGGGGCACCGGGGGAGCTGTTTTTT. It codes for CASSLVGGGAPGELFF.

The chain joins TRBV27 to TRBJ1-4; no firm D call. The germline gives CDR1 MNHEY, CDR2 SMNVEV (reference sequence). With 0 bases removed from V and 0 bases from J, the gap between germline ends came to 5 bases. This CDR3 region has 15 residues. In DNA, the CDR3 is TGTGCCAGCAGTTTATCCACTGCAACTAATGAAAAACTGTTTTTT. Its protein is CASSLSTATNEKLFF. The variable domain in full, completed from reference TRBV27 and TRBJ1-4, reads EAQVTQNPRYLITVTGKKLTVTCSQNMNHEYMSWYRQDPGLGLRQIYYSMNVEVTDKGDVPEGYKVSRKEKRNFPLILESPSPNQTSLYFCASSLSTATNEKLFFGSGTQLSVL.

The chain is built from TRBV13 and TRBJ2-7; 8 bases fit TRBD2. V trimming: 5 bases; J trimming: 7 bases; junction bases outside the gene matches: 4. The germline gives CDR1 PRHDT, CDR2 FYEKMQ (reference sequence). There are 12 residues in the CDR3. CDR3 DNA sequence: TGTGCCAGCAGCGCCGGGACTAGGGAGCAGTACTTC. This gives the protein CASSAGTREQYF. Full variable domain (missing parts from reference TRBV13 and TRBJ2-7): AAGVIQSPRHLIKEKRETATLKCYPIPRHDTVYWYQQGPGQDPQFLISFYEKMQSDKGSIPDRFSAQQFSDYHSELNMSSLELGDSALYFCASSAGTREQYFGPGTRLTVT.

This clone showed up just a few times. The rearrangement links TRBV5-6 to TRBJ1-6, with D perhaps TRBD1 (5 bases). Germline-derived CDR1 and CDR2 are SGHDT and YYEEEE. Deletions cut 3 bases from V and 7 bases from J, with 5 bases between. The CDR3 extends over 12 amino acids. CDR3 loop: CASSWTNSPLHF. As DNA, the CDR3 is TGTGCCAGCAGCTGGACAAATTCACCCCTCCACTTT.

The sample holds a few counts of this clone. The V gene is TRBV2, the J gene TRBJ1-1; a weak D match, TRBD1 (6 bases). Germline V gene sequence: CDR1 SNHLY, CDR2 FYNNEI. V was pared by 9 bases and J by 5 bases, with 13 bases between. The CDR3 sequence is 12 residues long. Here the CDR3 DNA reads TGTGCCAGTTTTCGAAGGGGGACTGAAGCTTTCTTT. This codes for CASFRRGTEAFF.

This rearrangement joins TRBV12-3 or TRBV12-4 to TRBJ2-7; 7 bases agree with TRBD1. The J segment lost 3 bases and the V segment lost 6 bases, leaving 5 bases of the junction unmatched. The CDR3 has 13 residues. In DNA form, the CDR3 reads TGTGCCAGCAGATCGGACAGGAGCTACGAGCAGTACTTC. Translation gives CASRSDRSYEQYF.

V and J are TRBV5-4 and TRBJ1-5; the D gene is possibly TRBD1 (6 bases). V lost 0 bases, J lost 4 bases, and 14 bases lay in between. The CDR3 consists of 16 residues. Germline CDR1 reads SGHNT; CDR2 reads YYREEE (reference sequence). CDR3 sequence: CASSLAGGQPNQPQHF. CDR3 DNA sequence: TGTGCCAGCAGCTTGGCCGGGGGGCAGCCTAATCAGCCCCAGCATTTT. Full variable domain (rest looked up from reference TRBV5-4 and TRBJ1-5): ETGVTQSPTHLIKTRGQQVTLRCSSQSGHNTVSWYQQALGQGPQFIFQYYREEENGRGNFPPRFSGLQFPNYSSELNVNALELDDSALYLCASSLAGGQPNQPQHFGDGTRLSIL.